These 12 T cell receptor beta chains were all obtained from the same sample, sequenced in a study of T cells in Graves' hyperthyroidism and ophthalmopathy. The CDR3 regions of TCR beta were amplified from RNA transcripts. During a first-round RT-PCR of the TCR CDR3, the HTBI primer set was used. TCRdb itself ran the multiplex PCR reads through MiXCR, one entry per CDR3 protein. The sample holds around 450,000 distinct CDR3 sequences, around 14% seen once. The material sequenced was blood. These receptors all stem from a woman in her late teens or twenties with Graves' hyperthyroidism.

This clonotype was seen repeatedly, ten times or more. The chain carries TRBV28 and TRBJ1-1; 9 nucleotides align to TRBD1. V was pared by 5 bases and J by 7 bases, with 17 bases of the junction left unmatched. CDR1 is MDHEN and CDR2 is SYDVKM in the germline V gene. The CDR3 consists of 17 residues. CDR3 residues: CASSPLGTGYPTYEAFF. The CDR3 DNA sequence: TGTGCCAGCAGTCCTCTAGGGACAGGGTACCCCACTTATGAAGCTTTCTTT.

A word on this clonotype: The junction does not match germline at one end; this may be a read error. This chain joins TRBV28 and TRBJ2-1; D is undetermined. The CDR3 has 11 amino acids. Looked up from germline, CDR1 is MDHEN and CDR2 is SYDVKM. The CDR3 bases are TGTACCAGCTCGTTGTACTATGAGCAGTTCTTC. This sequence encodes CTSSLYYEQFF.

The chain joins TRBV7-6 to TRBJ1-6, with 9 bases matching TRBD1. Germline CDR1 SGHVS, CDR2 FNYEAQ. The CDR3 spans 14 residues. The V and J ends lost 5 bases and 8 bases, in that order; junction bases with no gene match: 4. The DNA of the CDR3 is TGTGCCAGCAGCGGGACAGGGCTATATTCACCCCTCCACTTT. As protein: CASSGTGLYSPLHF.

This chain joins TRBV24-1 and TRBJ2-6; 7 bases are shared with TRBD1. V shed 9 bases and J 6 bases; nucleotides not matched to a gene: 7. This CDR3 region has 14 residues. From germline, CDR1 is KGHDR and CDR2 SFDVKD. As DNA, the CDR3 is TGTGCCACCGCCCAGGGGGTCTTGGCCAACGTCCTGACTTTC. Its protein product is CATAQGVLANVLTF.

As to this clonotype: A much larger clone differs by one base, so this may be a read error. This rearrangement joins TRBV12-3 or TRBV12-4 to TRBJ2-7; D not certain. The germline V and J ends were trimmed by 3 bases and 7 bases, with 7 bases remaining between them. The CDR3 extends over 11 amino acids. The CDR3 DNA is TGTGCCAGCAGTTTTGCCGATGAGCAGTACTTC. This encodes CASSFADEQYF.

This clonotype was picked up many times. The rearrangement joins TRBV5-1 to TRBJ1-4; 7 bases are shared with TRBD1. This CDR3 has 14 residues. Losses at the gene ends were 4 bases for V and 3 bases for J; bases not matched to a gene: 3. CDR1 and CDR2 from the germline V gene are SGHRS and YFSETQ. Written as DNA, the CDR3 is TGCGCCAGCAGCCAGACAGGGTCTAATGAAAAACTGTTTTTT. It codes for CASSQTGSNEKLFF.

This clonotype was picked up many times. The rearrangement joins TRBV12-3 or TRBV12-4 to TRBJ2-3; a weak D match, TRBD1 (6 bases). V lost 6 bases and J 4 bases, leaving 11 bases between the germline ends. The CDR3 is 13 amino acids. The CDR3 nucleotides are TGTGCCAGCAGATGGGGGCGATCAGATACGCAGTATTTT. Its translation is CASRWGRSDTQYF.

The chain combines TRBV7-8 with TRBJ1-5; D possibly corresponds to TRBD1 (6 bases). V was pared by 0 bases and J by 9 bases, with 15 bases between. Looked up from germline, CDR1 is SGHVS and CDR2 is FQNEAQ. CDR3 length: 15 residues. The CDR3 DNA reads TGTGCCAGCAGCTTAGCGTCAATACAGGGTCTGCCCCAGCATTTT. Its translation is CASSLASIQGLPQHF. Full variable domain (remainder filled in from reference TRBV7-8 and TRBJ1-5): GAGVSQSPRYKVAKRGQDVALRCDPISGHVSLFWYQQALGQGPEFLTYFQNEAQLDKSGLPSDRFFAERPEGSVSTLKIQRTQQEDSAVYLCASSLASIQGLPQHFGDGTRLSIL.

This clonotype has at least ten counts. This chain uses TRBV7-2 with TRBJ1-2; D is unresolved. V dropped 4 bases and J dropped 2 bases, with 11 bases sitting between them. This CDR3 is built from 14 residues. Germline CDR1 reads SGHTA; CDR2 reads FQGNSA. Here the CDR3 reads CASSSAGINYGYTF. DNA for the CDR3: TGTGCCAGCAGCTCAGCCGGCATAAACTATGGCTACACCTTC.

This clonotype was recorded at least ten times. V gene TRBV6-2 or TRBV6-3 combines with J gene TRBJ2-3, with TRBD2 as a possible D gene (6 bases). Germline values: CDR1 MNHEY, CDR2 SVGEGT. Trimming pared 2 bases from V and 0 bases from J, leaving 15 bases between. The CDR3 consists of 17 residues. This CDR3 reads CASSYIQGGRSTDTQYF. The CDR3, as DNA: TGTGCCAGCAGTTACATCCAGGGAGGTCGGAGCACAGATACGCAGTATTTT.

V is TRBV19 and J is TRBJ1-2, with TRBD1 as a possible D gene (5 bases). The CDR3 has 14 residues. Germline values: CDR1 LNHDA, CDR2 SQIVND (reference sequence). The V gene lost 3 bases and the J gene lost 7 bases, with 15 bases spanning the gap. The chain's CDR3 is CASSIPQGSGGYTF. The CDR3 DNA is TGTGCCAGTAGTATCCCGCAGGGATCAGGTGGCTACACCTTC.

The V and J genes are TRBV5-6 and TRBJ2-1; 11 nucleotides line up with TRBD2. CDR1 and CDR2 from the germline V gene are SGHDT and YYEEEE. V lost 0 bases, J lost 10 bases, and 6 bases stayed unmatched. The CDR3 has 15 amino acids. The CDR3 sequence is CASSLVAGGPGEQFF. The DNA for the CDR3 is TGTGCCAGCAGCTTGGTAGCGGGAGGGCCAGGGGAGCAGTTCTTC.